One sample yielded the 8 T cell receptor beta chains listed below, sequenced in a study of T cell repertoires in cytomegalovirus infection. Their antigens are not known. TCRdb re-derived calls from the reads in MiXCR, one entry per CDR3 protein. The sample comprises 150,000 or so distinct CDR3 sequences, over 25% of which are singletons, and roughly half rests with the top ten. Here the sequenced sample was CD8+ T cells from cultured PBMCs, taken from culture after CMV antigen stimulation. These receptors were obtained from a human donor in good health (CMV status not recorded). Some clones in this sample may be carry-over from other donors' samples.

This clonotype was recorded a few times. CDR3 in amino acids: CATSETGTGLTDTQYF. Here the CDR3 DNA reads TGTGCCACCAGTGAAACCGGGACAGGGCTCACAGATACGCAGTATTTT. This chain uses TRBV24-1 with TRBJ2-3, with 9 bases fitting TRBD1. V was pared by 4 bases and J by 2 bases, with 6 bases of the junction left unmatched. The CDR3 sequence is 16 residues long. From germline, CDR1 is KGHDR and CDR2 SFDVKD.

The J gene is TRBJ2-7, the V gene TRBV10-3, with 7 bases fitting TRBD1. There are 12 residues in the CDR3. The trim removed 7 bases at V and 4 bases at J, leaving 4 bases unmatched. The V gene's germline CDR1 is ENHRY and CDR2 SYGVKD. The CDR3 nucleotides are TGTGCCATCAAGGCCAGGGGGTACGAGCAGTACTTC. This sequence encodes CAIKARGYEQYF.

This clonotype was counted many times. In nucleotides, the CDR3 is TGTGCCAGCAGCTTAGCTGGAAACAGGCGATACTACGAGCAGTACTTC. Protein sequence: CASSLAGNRRYYEQYF. The chain recombines TRBV7-8 with TRBJ2-7; D may be TRBD1 (5 bases). Germline CDR1 and CDR2: SGHVS and FQNEAQ. Trimming shortened V by 0 bases and J by 3 bases, and 15 bases separated the two germline ends. CDR3 length: 16 residues.

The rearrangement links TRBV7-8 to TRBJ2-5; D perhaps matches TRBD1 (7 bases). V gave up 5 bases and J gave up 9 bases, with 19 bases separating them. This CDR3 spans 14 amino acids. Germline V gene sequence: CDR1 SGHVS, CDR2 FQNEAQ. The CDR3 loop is CASSPRDSIWAQYF. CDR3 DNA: TGTGCCAGCAGCCCGCGGGACAGCATTTGGGCCCAGTACTTC.

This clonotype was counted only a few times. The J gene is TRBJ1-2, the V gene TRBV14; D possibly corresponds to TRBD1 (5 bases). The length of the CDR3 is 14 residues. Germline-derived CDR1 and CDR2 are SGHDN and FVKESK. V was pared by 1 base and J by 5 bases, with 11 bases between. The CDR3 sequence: CASSQVSGRYGYTF. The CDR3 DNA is TGTGCCAGCAGCCAAGTCTCAGGGAGGTATGGCTACACCTTC. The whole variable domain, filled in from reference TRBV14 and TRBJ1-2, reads EAGVTQFPSHSVIEKGQTVTLRCDPISGHDNLYWYRRVMGKEIKFLLHFVKESKQDESGMPNNRFLAERTGGTYSTLKVQPAELEDSGVYFCASSQVSGRYGYTFGSGTRLTVV.

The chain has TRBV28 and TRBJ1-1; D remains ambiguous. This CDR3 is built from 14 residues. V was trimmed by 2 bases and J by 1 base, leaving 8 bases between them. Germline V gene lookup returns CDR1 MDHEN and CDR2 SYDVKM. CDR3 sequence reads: CASSLIGSNTEAFF. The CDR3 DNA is TGTGCCAGCAGTTTAATTGGCTCGAACACTGAAGCTTTCTTT.

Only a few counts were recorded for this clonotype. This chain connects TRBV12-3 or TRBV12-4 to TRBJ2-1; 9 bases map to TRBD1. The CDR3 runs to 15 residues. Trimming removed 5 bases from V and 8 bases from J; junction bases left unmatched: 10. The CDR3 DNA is TGTGCCAGCAGTGACTCCGGGACAGGGTTCCATGAGCAGTTCTTC. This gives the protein CASSDSGTGFHEQFF.

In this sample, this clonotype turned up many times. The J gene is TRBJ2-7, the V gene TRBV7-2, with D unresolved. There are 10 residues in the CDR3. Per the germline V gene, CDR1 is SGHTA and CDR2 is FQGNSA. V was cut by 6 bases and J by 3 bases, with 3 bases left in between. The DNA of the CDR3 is TGTGCCAGCAGTTTCTACGAGCAGTACTTC. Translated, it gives CASSFYEQYF.